The clone carrying this TCR beta chain has at least ten counts. One entry per CDR3 protein results from TCRdb running MiXCR on the 5' RACE reads. The table includes 40,000 or so distinct CDR3 sequences, 7% to 10% detected once. The data belong to a study of chronic HIV infection and antiretroviral therapy. The CDR3 loop spans 16 amino acids. The V end was cut by 0 bases, the J end by 8 bases, with 19 bases between. The germline V gene has CDR1 MGHRA and CDR2 YSYEKL. This clonotype was sampled from an adult who had HIV and had not received antiretroviral therapy, or was an uninfected healthy control (not recorded which). The sample was peripheral blood. The rearrangement links TRBV4-1 to TRBJ1-2; D is ambiguous. In nucleotides, the CDR3 is TGCGCCAGCAGCCAAGATTCGGAGGGAGGTGTCAGCGGCTACACCTTC. Encoded protein: CASSQDSEGGVSGYTF.